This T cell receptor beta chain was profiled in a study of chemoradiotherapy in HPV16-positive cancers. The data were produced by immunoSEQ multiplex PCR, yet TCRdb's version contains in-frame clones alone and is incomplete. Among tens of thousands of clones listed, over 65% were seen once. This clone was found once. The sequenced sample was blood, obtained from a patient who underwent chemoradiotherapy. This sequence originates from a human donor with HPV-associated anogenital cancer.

DNA of the CDR3: TGTGCCAGCAGTGACCCCCGGGTAGGGGGCGCGGGGGAGACCCAGTACTTC. Protein sequence: CASSDPRVGGAGETQYF. The rearrangement joins TRBV25-1 to TRBJ2-5; D perhaps matches TRBD1 (7 bases). Germline CDR1 and CDR2: MGHDK and SYGVNS. V gave up 3 bases and J gave up 5 bases, with 22 bases separating them. The CDR3 sequence is 17 residues long.